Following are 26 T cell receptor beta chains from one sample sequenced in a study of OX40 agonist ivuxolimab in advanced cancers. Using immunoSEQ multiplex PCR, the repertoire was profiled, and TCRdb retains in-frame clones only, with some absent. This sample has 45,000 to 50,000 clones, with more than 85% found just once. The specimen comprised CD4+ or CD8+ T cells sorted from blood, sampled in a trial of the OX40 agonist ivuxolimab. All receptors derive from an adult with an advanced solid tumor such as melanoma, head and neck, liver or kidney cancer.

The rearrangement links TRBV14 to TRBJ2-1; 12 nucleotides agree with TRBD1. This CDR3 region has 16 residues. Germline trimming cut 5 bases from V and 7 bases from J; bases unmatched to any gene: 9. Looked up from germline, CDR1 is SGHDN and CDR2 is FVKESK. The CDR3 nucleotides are TGTGCCAGCAGCGTCCGGGACAGGGGGCTAGGTAATGAGCAGTTCTTC. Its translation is CASSVRDRGLGNEQFF.

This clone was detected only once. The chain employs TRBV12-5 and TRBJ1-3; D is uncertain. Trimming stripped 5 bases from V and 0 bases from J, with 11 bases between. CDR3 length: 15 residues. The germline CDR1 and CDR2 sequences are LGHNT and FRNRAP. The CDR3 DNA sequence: TGTGCTAGTGGTCCCTACACGGGCTCTGGAAACACCATATATTTT. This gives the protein CASGPYTGSGNTIYF.

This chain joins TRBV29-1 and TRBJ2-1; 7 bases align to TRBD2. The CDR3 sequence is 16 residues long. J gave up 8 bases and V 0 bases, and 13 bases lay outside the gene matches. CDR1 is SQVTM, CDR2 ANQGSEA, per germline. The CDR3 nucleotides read TGCAGCGTTGAAGATATTCGCGGGAGCTCCAGGGATGAGCAGTTCTTC. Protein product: CSVEDIRGSSRDEQFF.

CDR3 coding DNA: TGTGCCAGCAGTTACAGGGGCGCTAGCACAGATACGCAGTATTTT. Translation: CASSYRGASTDTQYF. The V call is TRBV6-6, the J call TRBJ2-3; TRBD1 might be the D (5 bases). V was cut by 2 bases and J by 0 bases, with 9 bases left in between. Germline lookup yields CDR1 MNHNY and CDR2 SVGAGI (reference sequence). CDR3 length: 15 amino acids.

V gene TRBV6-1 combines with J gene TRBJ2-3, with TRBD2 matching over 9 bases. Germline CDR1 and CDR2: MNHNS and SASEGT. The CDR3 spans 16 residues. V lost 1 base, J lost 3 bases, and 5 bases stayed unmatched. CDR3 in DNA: TGTGCCAGCAGTGAAGTTGCTAGCGGGAAGACAGATACGCAGTATTTT. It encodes CASSEVASGKTDTQYF.

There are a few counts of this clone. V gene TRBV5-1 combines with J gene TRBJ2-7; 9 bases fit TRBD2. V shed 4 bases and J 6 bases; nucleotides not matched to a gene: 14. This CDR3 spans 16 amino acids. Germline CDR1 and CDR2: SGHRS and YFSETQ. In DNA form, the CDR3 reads TGCGCCAGCAGCGGGCTGGCGGGAGGGCCCTCGGGCGAGCAGTACTTC. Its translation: CASSGLAGGPSGEQYF. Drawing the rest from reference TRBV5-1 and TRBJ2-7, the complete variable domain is KAGVTQTPRYLIKTRGQQVTLSCSPISGHRSVSWYQQTPGQGLQFLFEYFSETQRNKGNFPGRFSGRQFSNSRSEMNVSTLELGDSALYLCASSGLAGGPSGEQYFGPGTRLTVT.

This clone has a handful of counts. The CDR3 is CASRGLAANYEQYF. The CDR3 DNA reads as TGTGCCAGCAGAGGTCTAGCGGCAAACTACGAGCAGTACTTC. The chain is built from TRBV7-9 and TRBJ2-7, with TRBD2 matching over 7 bases. V lost 6 bases, J lost 3 bases, and 8 bases stayed unmatched. Germline values: CDR1 SEHNR, CDR2 FQNEAQ (reference sequence). The CDR3 has 14 amino acids.

The CDR3 is CASSSLAASTDTQYF. CDR3 bases: TGTGCCAGCAGCTCACTAGCGGCCAGCACAGATACGCAGTATTTT. The chain uses TRBV27 and TRBJ2-3; TRBD2 aligns across 8 bases. J gave up 0 bases and V 6 bases, and 5 bases lay outside the gene matches. Germline V lookup: CDR1 MNHEY, CDR2 SMNVEV (reference sequence). The CDR3 totals 15 residues.

The CDR3 region is CASSLLATGELFF. The CDR3 DNA sequence: TGTGCCAGCAGCTTACTGGCAACCGGGGAGCTGTTTTTT. The chain has TRBV7-8 and TRBJ2-2; no reliable D call. Per the germline V gene, CDR1 is SGHVS and CDR2 is FQNEAQ. CDR3 length: 13 residues. Trimming cost V 2 bases and J 5 bases, with 6 bases left between them.

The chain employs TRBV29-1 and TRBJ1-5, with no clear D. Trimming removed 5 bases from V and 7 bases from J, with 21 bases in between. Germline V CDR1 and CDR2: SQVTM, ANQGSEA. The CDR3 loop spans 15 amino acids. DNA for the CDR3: TGCAGCGTTAAACGCGTCACAAGATCGAAACAGCCCCAGCATTTT. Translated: CSVKRVTRSKQPQHF. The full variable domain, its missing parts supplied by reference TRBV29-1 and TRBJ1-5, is SAVISQKPSRDICQRGTSLTIQCQVDSQVTMMFWYRQQPGQSLTLIATANQGSEATYESGFVIDKFPISRPNLTFSTLTVSNMSPEDSSIYLCSVKRVTRSKQPQHFGDGTRLSIL.

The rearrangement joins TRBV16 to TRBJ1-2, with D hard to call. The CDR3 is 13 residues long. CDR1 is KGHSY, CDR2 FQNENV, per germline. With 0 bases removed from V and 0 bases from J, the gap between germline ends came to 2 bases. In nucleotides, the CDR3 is TGTGCCAGCAGCCAATCAGCTAACTATGGCTACACCTTC. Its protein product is CASSQSANYGYTF. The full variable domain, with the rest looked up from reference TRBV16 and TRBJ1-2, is GEEVAQTPKHLVRGEGQKAKLYCAPIKGHSYVFWYQQVLKNEFKFLISFQNENVFDETGMPKERFSAKCLPNSPCSLEIQATKLEDSAVYFCASSQSANYGYTFGSGTRLTVV.

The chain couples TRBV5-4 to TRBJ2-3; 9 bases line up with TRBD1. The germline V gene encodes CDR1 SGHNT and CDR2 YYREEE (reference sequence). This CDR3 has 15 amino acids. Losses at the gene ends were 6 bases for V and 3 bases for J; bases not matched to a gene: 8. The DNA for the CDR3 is TGTGCCAGCAACTCTCGGACAGGGGTGACAGATACGCAGTATTTT. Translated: CASNSRTGVTDTQYF.

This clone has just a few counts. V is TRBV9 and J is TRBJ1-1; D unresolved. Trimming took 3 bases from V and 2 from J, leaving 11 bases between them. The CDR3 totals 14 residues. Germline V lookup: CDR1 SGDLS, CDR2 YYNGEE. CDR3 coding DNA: TGTGCCAGCAGCGCCCAGAAGGGAAACACTGAAGCTTTCTTT. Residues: CASSAQKGNTEAFF.

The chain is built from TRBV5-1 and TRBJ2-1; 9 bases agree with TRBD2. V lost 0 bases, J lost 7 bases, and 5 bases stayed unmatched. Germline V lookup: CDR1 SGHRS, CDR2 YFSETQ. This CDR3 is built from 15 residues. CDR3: CASSLAPLAGNEQFF. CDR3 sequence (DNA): TGCGCCAGCAGCTTGGCGCCGCTAGCGGGAAATGAGCAGTTCTTC. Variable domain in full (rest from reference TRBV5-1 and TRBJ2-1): KAGVTQTPRYLIKTRGQQVTLSCSPISGHRSVSWYQQTPGQGLQFLFEYFSETQRNKGNFPGRFSGRQFSNSRSEMNVSTLELGDSALYLCASSLAPLAGNEQFFGPGTRLTVL.

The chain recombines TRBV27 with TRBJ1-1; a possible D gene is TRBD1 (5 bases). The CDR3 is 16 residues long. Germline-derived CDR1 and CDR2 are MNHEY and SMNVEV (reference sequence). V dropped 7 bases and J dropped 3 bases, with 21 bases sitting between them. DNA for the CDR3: TGTGCCAGCACCTCCGGGGACCGGTTCGTAGACACTGAAGCTTTCTTT. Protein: CASTSGDRFVDTEAFF.

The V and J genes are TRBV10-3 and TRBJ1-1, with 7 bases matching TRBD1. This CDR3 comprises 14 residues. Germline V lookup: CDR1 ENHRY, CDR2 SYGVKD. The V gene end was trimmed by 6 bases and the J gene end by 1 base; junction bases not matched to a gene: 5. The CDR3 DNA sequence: TGTGCCATCAGCCTAGACAGGGAGAACACTGAAGCTTTCTTT. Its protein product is CAISLDRENTEAFF.

The CDR3 DNA follows: TGTGCCAGCTCACCAGGGGACAACTATGGCTACACCTTC. Translating gives CASSPGDNYGYTF. The rearrangement joins TRBV18 to TRBJ1-2; a weak D match, TRBD1 (5 bases). The V end lost 2 bases, the J end lost 2 bases, and 6 bases lay between the germline ends. This CDR3 is 13 amino acids long. CDR1 is KGHSH and CDR2 is LQKENI in the germline V gene.

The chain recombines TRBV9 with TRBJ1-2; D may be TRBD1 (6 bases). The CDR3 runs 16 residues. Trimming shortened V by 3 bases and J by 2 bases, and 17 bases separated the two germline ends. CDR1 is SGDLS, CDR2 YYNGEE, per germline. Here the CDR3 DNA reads TGTGCCAGCAGCGGTGCCCCTCTCGGACAGAACTATGGCTACACCTTC. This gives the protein CASSGAPLGQNYGYTF.

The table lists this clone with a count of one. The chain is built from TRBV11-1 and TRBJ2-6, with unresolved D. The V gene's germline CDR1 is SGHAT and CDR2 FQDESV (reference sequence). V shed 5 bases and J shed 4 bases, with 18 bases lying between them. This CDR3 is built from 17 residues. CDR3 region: CASSHPRHGSGANVLTF. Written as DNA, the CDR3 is TGTGCCAGCAGCCACCCCCGGCATGGGTCAGGGGCCAACGTCCTGACTTTC.

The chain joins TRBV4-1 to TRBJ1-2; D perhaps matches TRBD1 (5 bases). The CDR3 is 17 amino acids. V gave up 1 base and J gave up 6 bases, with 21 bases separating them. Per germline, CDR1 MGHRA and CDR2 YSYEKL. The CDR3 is CASSQAGELVLSNGYTF. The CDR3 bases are TGCGCCAGCAGCCAAGCGGGGGAACTAGTTTTATCGAATGGCTACACCTTC.

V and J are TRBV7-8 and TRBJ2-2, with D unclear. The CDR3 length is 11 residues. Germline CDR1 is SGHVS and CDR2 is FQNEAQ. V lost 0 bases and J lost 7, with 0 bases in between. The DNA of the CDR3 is TGTGCCAGCAGCTTAGCCGGGGAGCTGTTTTTT. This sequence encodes CASSLAGELFF.

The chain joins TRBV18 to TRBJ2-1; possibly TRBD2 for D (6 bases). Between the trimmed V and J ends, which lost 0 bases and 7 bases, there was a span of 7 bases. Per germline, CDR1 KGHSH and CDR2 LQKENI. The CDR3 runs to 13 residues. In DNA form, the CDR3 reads TGTGCCAGCTCACCACCTGGGAGGAATGAGCAGTTCTTC. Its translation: CASSPPGRNEQFF.

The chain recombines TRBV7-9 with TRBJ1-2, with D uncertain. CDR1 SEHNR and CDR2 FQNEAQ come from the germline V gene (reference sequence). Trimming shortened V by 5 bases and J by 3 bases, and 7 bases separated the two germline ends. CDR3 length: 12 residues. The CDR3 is CASSLVDYGYTF. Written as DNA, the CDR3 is TGTGCCAGCAGCCTGGTTGACTATGGCTACACCTTC. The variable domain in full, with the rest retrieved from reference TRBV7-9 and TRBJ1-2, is DTGVSQNPRHKITKRGQNVTFRCDPISEHNRLYWYRQTLGQGPEFLTYFQNEAQLEKSRLLSDRFSAERPKGSFSTLEIQRTEQGDSAMYLCASSLVDYGYTFGSGTRLTVV.

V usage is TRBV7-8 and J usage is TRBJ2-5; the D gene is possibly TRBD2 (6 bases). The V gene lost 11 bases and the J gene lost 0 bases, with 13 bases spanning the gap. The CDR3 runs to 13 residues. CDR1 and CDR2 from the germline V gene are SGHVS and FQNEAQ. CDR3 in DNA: TGTGCCTACGGTGCGGGGTACCAAGAGACCCAGTACTTC. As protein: CAYGAGYQETQYF.

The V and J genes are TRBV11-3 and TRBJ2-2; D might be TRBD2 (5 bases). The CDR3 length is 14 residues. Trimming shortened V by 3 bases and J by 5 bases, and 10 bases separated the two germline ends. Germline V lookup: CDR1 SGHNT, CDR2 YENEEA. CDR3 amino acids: CASSFSAVTGELFF. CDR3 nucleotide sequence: TGTGCCAGCAGCTTTAGCGCCGTTACCGGGGAGCTGTTTTTT.

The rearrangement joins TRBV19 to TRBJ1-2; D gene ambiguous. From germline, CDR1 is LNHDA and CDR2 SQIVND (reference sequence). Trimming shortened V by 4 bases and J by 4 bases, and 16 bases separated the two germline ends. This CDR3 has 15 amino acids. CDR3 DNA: TGTGCCAGTAGTAGCCGAGGGTCAAAAGTCTATGGCTACACCTTC. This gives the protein CASSSRGSKVYGYTF.